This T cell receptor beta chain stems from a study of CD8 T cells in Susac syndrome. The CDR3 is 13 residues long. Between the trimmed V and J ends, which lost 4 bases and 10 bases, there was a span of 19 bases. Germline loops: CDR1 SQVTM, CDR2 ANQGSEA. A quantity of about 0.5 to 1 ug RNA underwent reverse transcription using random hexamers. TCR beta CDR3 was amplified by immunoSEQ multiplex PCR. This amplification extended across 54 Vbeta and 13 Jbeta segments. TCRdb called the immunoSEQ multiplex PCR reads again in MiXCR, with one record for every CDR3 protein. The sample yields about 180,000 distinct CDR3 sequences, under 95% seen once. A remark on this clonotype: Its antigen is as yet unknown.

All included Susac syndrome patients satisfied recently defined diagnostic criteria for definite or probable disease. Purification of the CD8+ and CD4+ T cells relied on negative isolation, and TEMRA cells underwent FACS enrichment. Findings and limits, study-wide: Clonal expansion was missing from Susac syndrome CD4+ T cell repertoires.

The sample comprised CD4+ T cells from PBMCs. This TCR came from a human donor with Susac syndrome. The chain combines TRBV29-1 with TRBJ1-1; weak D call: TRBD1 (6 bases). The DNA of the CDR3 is TGCAGCGTTGCCCTCGACAGGAGAGTGGTAGCTTTCTTT. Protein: CSVALDRRVVAFF. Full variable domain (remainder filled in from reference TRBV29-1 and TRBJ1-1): SAVISQKPSRDICQRGTSLTIQCQVDSQVTMMFWYRQQPGQSLTLIATANQGSEATYESGFVIDKFPISRPNLTFSTLTVSNMSPEDSSIYLCSVALDRRVVAFFGQGTRLTVV.